The entry below gives a single TCR beta chain sequence along with its context. Its antigen is still unknown. These data are taken from a study of cytomegalovirus exposure and HLA in healthy donors. Study observations and caveats: Later analysis associated a missense DCLRE1C variant with TCR beta V- and J-gene trimming.

CDR3 length equals 16 residues. V trimming: 3 bases; J trimming: 1 base; junction bases outside the gene matches: 7. CDR1 SGHNT and CDR2 YYREEE come from the germline V gene (reference sequence). Amplification used 60 Vbeta primers and 13 Jbeta primers. Sequencing used immunoSEQ multiplex PCR; TCRdb keeps in-frame clones, though not all of them. The sample contains 150,000 to 200,000 clones, approximately 85% of which appear only once. Material for sequencing was PBMCs. The receptor was derived from a man younger than 35 in good health and CMV-seropositive. The chain joins TRBV5-4 to TRBJ2-3; 8 nucleotides line up with TRBD2. CDR3: CASSSATSGGTDTQYF. In DNA form, the CDR3 reads TGTGCCAGCAGCTCAGCCACTAGCGGAGGCACAGATACGCAGTATTTT.